The TCR beta chain under discussion was sequenced for a study of blood T cell repertoires in COVID-19. Study details: COVID-19 samples collected from the United States, Italy and Spain covered acute and convalescent phases. Sample material is recorded as cDNA or gDNA derived from T cells, B-cell-depleted T cells, or PBMCs.

The germline V gene encodes CDR1 SGDLS and CDR2 YYNGEE. Trimming removed 3 bases from V and 2 bases from J; junction bases left unmatched: 5. The CDR3 extends over 15 amino acids. As handled by the study authors: Cell counts per sample came from amplifying reference gene primers. The repertoire was sequenced with immunoSEQ multiplex PCR; TCRdb's copy has only in-frame clones and lacks some. V, J and clone size are those of that table, while D and trimming were read from the DNA. Of around 75,000 clones listed, more than 75% were seen once; the top ten hold roughly 19%. The TCR sequence derives from a human donor in a cohort sampled during active COVID-19. The J gene is TRBJ2-7, the V gene TRBV9, with 10 positions matching TRBD2. Sequences were obtained from peripheral blood. CDR3: CASSARAGGTYEQYF. DNA for the CDR3: TGTGCCAGCAGCGCTAGAGCGGGGGGGACCTACGAGCAGTACTTC.